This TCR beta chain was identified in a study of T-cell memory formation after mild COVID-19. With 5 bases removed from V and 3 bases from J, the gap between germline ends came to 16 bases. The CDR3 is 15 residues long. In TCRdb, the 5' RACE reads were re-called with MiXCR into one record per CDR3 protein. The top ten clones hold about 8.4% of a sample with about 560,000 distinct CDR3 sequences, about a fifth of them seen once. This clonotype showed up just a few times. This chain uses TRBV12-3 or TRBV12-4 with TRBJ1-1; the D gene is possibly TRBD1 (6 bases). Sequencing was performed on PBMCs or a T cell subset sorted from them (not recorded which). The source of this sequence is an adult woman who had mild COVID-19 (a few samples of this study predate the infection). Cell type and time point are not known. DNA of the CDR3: TGTGCCAGCAGTACCTGGGGGCGTGGGGACACTGAAGCTTTCTTT. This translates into CASSTWGRGDTEAFF.